This T cell receptor (beta chain) originates from a study of T cells in localized non-small cell lung cancer. TCRdb's table, derived via immunoSEQ multiplex PCR, lists solely in-frame clones and lacks some. The sample gives some 30,000 clones, roughly nine tenths of which show up once; approximately 5% is in the top ten. By share, this clone ranks as medium-sized. Its target is not known. Per germline, CDR1 WSHSY and CDR2 SAAADI. This CDR3 is built from 15 residues. The V gene lost 5 bases and the J gene lost 0 bases, with 12 bases spanning the gap. Findings and limits, study-wide: Appearance in adjacent lung was seen for a median roughly 50 of the top 100 tumor clones.

The sample here was PBMCs, taken before any cancer treatment. The chain combines TRBV10-2 with TRBJ2-3, with no clear D. The receptor's source is a man aged 35 to 69 with stage II lung adenocarcinoma. CDR3 nucleotide sequence: TGCGCCAGCAGTTTCCCCCACGGGAGCACAGATACGCAGTATTTT. Its protein is CASSFPHGSTDTQYF.